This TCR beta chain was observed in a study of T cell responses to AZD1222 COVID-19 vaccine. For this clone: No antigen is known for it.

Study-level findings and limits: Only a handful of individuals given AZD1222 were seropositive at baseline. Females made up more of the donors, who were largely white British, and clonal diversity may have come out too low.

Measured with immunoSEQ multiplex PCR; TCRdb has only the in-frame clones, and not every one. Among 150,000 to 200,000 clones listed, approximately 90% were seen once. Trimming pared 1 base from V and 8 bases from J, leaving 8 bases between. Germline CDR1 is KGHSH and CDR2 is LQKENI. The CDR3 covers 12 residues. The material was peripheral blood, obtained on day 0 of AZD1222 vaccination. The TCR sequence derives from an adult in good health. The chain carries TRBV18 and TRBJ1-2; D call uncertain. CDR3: CASSPLPGGYTF. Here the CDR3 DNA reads TGTGCCAGCTCACCACTTCCTGGGGGCTACACCTTC.